The 30 T cell receptor beta chains in this list originate from one sample, sequenced in a study of regulatory T cells in long-lasting Graves disease. Time point here: newly diagnosed GD, antithyroid drugs for less than 3 months. RNA isolated from PBMCs was used to make the TCR library. Researchers made TCR beta libraries by using iRepertoire HTBI primers and running Arm-PCR on CDR3 regions. TCRdb reanalysed the multiplex PCR reads using MiXCR and keeps one entry per CDR3 protein. This sample carries roughly 440,000 distinct CDR3 sequences, about a sixth of them seen once, and the ten largest clones take around 23%. These data were also reused for a study on T cells in Graves' hyperthyroidism and ophthalmopathy.

The specimen was peripheral blood mononuclear cells (PBMCs), collected at new diagnosis, from a patient treated with antithyroid drugs. The receptors stem from a woman between 18 and 29 years old with Graves disease.

This clonotype came up many times. The rearrangement joins TRBV28 to TRBJ2-7, with D possibly being TRBD2 (6 bases). The CDR3 runs 15 residues. The V end was cut by 5 bases, the J end by 1 base, with 15 bases between. From germline, CDR1 is MDHEN and CDR2 SYDVKM. In nucleotides, the CDR3 is TGTGCCAGCAGTATAGCGATGACTAGTTCCTACGAGCAGTACTTC. This encodes CASSIAMTSSYEQYF.

In its sample, this clonotype was seen many times. The chain carries TRBV3-1 and TRBJ1-3, with 7 bases that match TRBD1. Per germline, CDR1 LGHDT and CDR2 YNNKEL (reference sequence). The ends lost 3 bases at V and 4 bases at J; junction bases unmatched: 3. The CDR3 spans 14 residues. The CDR3 DNA follows: TGTGCCAGCAGCCACAGGGGGTCGGGAAACACCATATATTTT. Protein product: CASSHRGSGNTIYF.

The chain uses TRBV13 and TRBJ1-4; unclear D gene. The V end lost 5 bases, the J end lost 3 bases, and 10 bases lay between the germline ends. CDR3 length: 14 residues. Germline CDR1 and CDR2: PRHDT and FYEKMQ (reference sequence). CDR3 sequence: CASSIRGPNEKLFF. In nucleotides, the CDR3 is TGTGCCAGCAGCATCCGGGGTCCTAATGAAAAACTGTTTTTT.

The table lists this clonotype with a few counts. V is TRBV29-1 and J is TRBJ2-4, with TRBD1 matching 7 bases. The CDR3 totals 13 residues. The V and J ends lost 8 bases and 0 bases, in that order; junction bases with no gene match: 4. The V gene's germline CDR1 is SQVTM and CDR2 ANQGSEA. CDR3 protein: CSIRTGAKNIQYF. The CDR3 DNA follows: TGCAGCATCCGGACAGGAGCCAAAAACATTCAGTACTTC.

This clonotype was recorded a few times. The chain combines TRBV27 with TRBJ2-2, with 10 bases identical to TRBD1. From germline, CDR1 is MNHEY and CDR2 SMNVEV (reference sequence). CDR3 size: 19 residues. Trimming at V came to 2 bases and at J to 7 bases, leaving 16 bases not matched to a gene. The CDR3 here is CASSLTPTRDRGLSGELFF. The CDR3 DNA follows: TGTGCCAGCAGTTTAACTCCTACCCGGGACAGGGGCTTGAGCGGGGAGCTGTTTTTT.

The chain couples TRBV11-1 to TRBJ2-1; no clear D. In germline, CDR1 is SGHAT, CDR2 FQDESV (reference sequence). V was shortened by 1 base and J by 0 bases, with 13 bases between the two germline ends. CDR3 length equals 17 residues. CDR3 in amino acids: CASSLDGAASSYNEQFF. The DNA of the CDR3 is TGTGCCAGCAGCTTAGACGGCGCAGCGAGCTCCTACAATGAGCAGTTCTTC.

The CDR3 nucleotides are TGTGCCAGCAGCATCGGGACAGGGAACACAGATACGCAGTATTTT. It translates to CASSIGTGNTDTQYF. V and J are TRBV7-2 and TRBJ2-3, with 9 bases aligning to TRBD1. Germline loops: CDR1 SGHTA, CDR2 FQGNSA. This CDR3 region has 15 residues. V shed 5 bases, J shed 2 bases, and the junction held 5 bases outside the gene matches.

This clonotype was seen ten or more times. J is TRBJ1-3 and V is TRBV5-1; D is unclear. Germline V lookup: CDR1 SGHRS, CDR2 YFSETQ. This CDR3 has 13 residues. The V and J ends lost 5 bases and 3 bases respectively, with 9 bases between them. The CDR3 is CASSGIGGNTIYF. In nucleotides, the CDR3 is TGCGCCAGCAGTGGGATAGGTGGAAACACCATATATTTT.

The genes are TRBV5-6 and TRBJ2-7; TRBD2 is a possible D gene (6 bases). The length of the CDR3 is 15 residues. V was shortened by 4 bases and J by 4 bases, with 18 bases between the two germline ends. The germline gives CDR1 SGHDT, CDR2 YYEEEE. This CDR3 is CASSTGTENVYEQYF. In DNA, the CDR3 is TGTGCCAGCAGCACCGGGACTGAAAACGTTTACGAGCAGTACTTC.

This clonotype occurred many times. V gene TRBV20-1 combines with J gene TRBJ2-7; TRBD2 matches 9 bases. The length of the CDR3 is 15 residues. Germline values: CDR1 DFQATT, CDR2 SNEGSKA (reference sequence). The V segment lost 0 bases and the J segment 2 bases; nucleotides outside the gene matches: 5. CDR3 DNA sequence: TGCAGTGCTAGAGATTTAGCGGGAGTAGCCTACGAGCAGTACTTC. Amino acids: CSARDLAGVAYEQYF.

The rearrangement joins TRBV6-2 or TRBV6-3 to TRBJ2-3; TRBD2 agrees at 8 bases. Per the germline V gene, CDR1 is MNHEY and CDR2 is SVGEGT. This CDR3 has 17 residues. V shed 3 bases and J 1 base; nucleotides not matched to a gene: 9. CDR3 sequence (DNA): TGTGCCAGCAGTTATACCGGGAGGGCCCTCGGCACAGATACGCAGTATTTT. Translated: CASSYTGRALGTDTQYF.

This clonotype was seen many times. V is TRBV3-1 and J is TRBJ2-7; no clear D. Looked up from germline, CDR1 is LGHDT and CDR2 is YNNKEL (reference sequence). The CDR3 length is 13 residues. Trimming left V 4 bases short and J 5 bases short, with 12 bases between. The CDR3 DNA follows: TGTGCCAGCAGCCCGGGCTCAGTGGACGAGCAGTACTTC. Translation: CASSPGSVDEQYF.

This clonotype was counted at least ten times. The chain combines TRBV28 with TRBJ2-1; 9 nucleotides match TRBD2. The CDR3 runs 15 residues. The V gene's germline CDR1 is MDHEN and CDR2 SYDVKM. Trimming at V came to 7 bases and at J to 5 bases, leaving 9 bases not matched to a gene. The CDR3 protein is CASTSLLAGDNEQFF. In DNA form, the CDR3 reads TGTGCCAGCACGAGCCTCTTAGCGGGAGACAATGAGCAGTTCTTC.

This clonotype was detected a few times. The rearrangement links TRBV11-2 to TRBJ2-3; 10 positions agree with TRBD2. The CDR3 spans 14 residues. With 7 bases clipped from V and 4 bases from J, the junction kept 5 bases outside the gene matches. From germline, CDR1 is SGHAT and CDR2 FQNNGV. CDR3 in DNA: TGTGCCAGCAAAACTAGCGGGAAATCAGATACGCAGTATTTT. Its translation: CASKTSGKSDTQYF.

The table lists this clonotype with many counts. The junction shows a germline mismatch at one end, possibly a read error. The CDR3 spells CASSSTGGSNEQYF. For the CDR3, the DNA is TGTGCCAGCAGTTCCACAGGGGGCTCCAACGAGCAGTACTTC. The chain is built from TRBV28 and TRBJ2-7, with 9 bases matching TRBD1. CDR1 and CDR2 (germline): MDHEN, SYDVKM. The CDR3 is made up of 14 amino acids.

The table lists this clonotype with many counts. An end of the junction differs from the germline gene, which may be a read error. CDR3 sequence (DNA): TGTGCCAGCAGCGAAGAGCTTCAGGTCAACACTGAAGCTTTCTTT. It is translated as CASSEELQVNTEAFF. The chain uses TRBV6-1 and TRBJ1-1, with D unclear. The germline V gene has CDR1 MNHNS and CDR2 SASEGT. CDR3 size: 15 residues.

This clonotype has ten or more counts. The germline gene is not matched at one end of the junction; a read error may be the cause. Here the CDR3 DNA reads TGCGCCAGCAGCTTGGGGGCACAGGGGAACTCTGAAGCTTTCTTT. Translating gives CASSLGAQGNSEAFF. The chain has TRBV5-1 and TRBJ1-1; 7 positions match TRBD1. CDR1 is SGHRS, CDR2 YFSETQ, per germline. The CDR3 is 15 residues long.

This clonotype was detected ten times or more. The chain employs TRBV6-1 and TRBJ2-1; TRBD2 agrees at 8 bases. The germline V gene encodes CDR1 MNHNS and CDR2 SASEGT. The CDR3 spans 13 residues. Trimming took 6 bases from V and 9 from J; bases not matched to a gene: 7. Written as DNA, the CDR3 is TGTGCCAGCAGCGTTGTTCTAGCGGGTGAGCAGTTCTTC. It encodes CASSVVLAGEQFF.

A word on this clonotype: A read error is likely here: a far larger clone is one base away. The DNA for the CDR3 is TGTGCCAGCAGCCACAGAGATACGCAGTATTTT. This gives the protein CASSHRDTQYF. The chain combines TRBV7-9 with TRBJ2-3, with no clear D. There are 11 residues in the CDR3. Trimming left V 5 bases short and J 5 bases short, with 5 bases between. CDR1 is SEHNR, CDR2 FQNEAQ, per germline (reference sequence).

Only a few counts were recorded for this clonotype. The chain couples TRBV19 to TRBJ2-3, with 11 positions matching TRBD2. This CDR3 region has 18 residues. J gave up 5 bases and V 6 bases, and 16 bases lay outside the gene matches. Germline values: CDR1 LNHDA, CDR2 SQIVND (reference sequence). The CDR3 region is CASRLASGRPSHGDTQYF. In DNA, the CDR3 is TGTGCCAGTAGACTGGCTAGCGGGAGGCCCTCCCATGGAGATACGCAGTATTTT.

This clonotype was seen a handful of times. The rearrangement joins TRBV30 to TRBJ2-7, with 8 positions matching TRBD2. Germline assignment: CDR1 GTSNPN and CDR2 SVGIG (reference sequence). There are 15 residues in the CDR3. With V trimmed by 2 bases and J by 1 base, 7 bases remained unmatched. The DNA of the CDR3 is TGTGCCTGGAGTCCGGGAGGGCAGTTTTCCTACGAGCAGTACTTC. Translation gives CAWSPGGQFSYEQYF.

This clonotype has at least ten counts. The chain carries TRBV20-1 and TRBJ2-3, with D possibly being TRBD2 (5 bases). The germline V gene encodes CDR1 DFQATT and CDR2 SNEGSKA (reference sequence). This CDR3 is 13 amino acids long. V shed 4 bases and J shed 4 bases, with 12 bases lying between them. The CDR3 bases are TGCAGTGCTAAGCGGACGTCATCAGATACGCAGTATTTT. Translating it yields CSAKRTSSDTQYF.

Ten or more counts support this clonotype. The rearrangement uses TRBV13 and TRBJ2-2; maybe TRBD1 (6 bases). Germline V CDR1 and CDR2: PRHDT, FYEKMQ (reference sequence). V gave up 3 bases and J gave up 3 bases, with 11 bases separating them. The CDR3 spans 15 residues. The CDR3 is CASSLGRGDTGELFF. CDR3 DNA: TGTGCCAGCAGCTTGGGCAGGGGCGACACCGGGGAGCTGTTTTTT.

The CDR3 here is CASSEIGPSGANVLTF. CDR3 nucleotides: TGTGCCAGCAGTGAAATTGGGCCCTCTGGGGCCAACGTCCTGACTTTC. The chain is built from TRBV2 and TRBJ2-6; D ambiguous. Trimming took off 2 bases at V and 0 bases at J, with 8 bases between the two ends. Germline CDR1 and CDR2: SNHLY and FYNNEI. The length of the CDR3 is 16 residues. Using reference TRBV2 and TRBJ2-6 for the parts outside the CDR3, the full variable domain is EPEVTQTPSHQVTQMGQEVILRCVPISNHLYFYWYRQILGQKVEFLVSFYNNEISEKSEIFDDQFSVERPDGSNFTLKIRSTKLEDSAMYFCASSEIGPSGANVLTFGAGSRLTVL.

This clonotype was observed many times. This chain connects TRBV28 to TRBJ2-1; D is uncertain. This CDR3 comprises 14 residues. V was pared by 1 base and J by 7 bases, with 11 bases between. Germline lookup yields CDR1 MDHEN and CDR2 SYDVKM. The CDR3 here is CASSLLLALNEQFF. Written as DNA, the CDR3 is TGTGCCAGCAGTTTATTACTGGCGCTTAATGAGCAGTTCTTC.

This clonotype appeared a few times. The V and J genes are TRBV18 and TRBJ1-2, with TRBD1 identical over 7 bases. The CDR3 covers 16 residues. Per the germline V gene, CDR1 is KGHSH and CDR2 is LQKENI. The junction had 8 bases not matched to a gene; V was cut back by 2 bases and J by 2 bases. The chain's CDR3 is CASSPVTGTANYGYTF. For the CDR3, the DNA is TGTGCCAGCTCACCAGTGACCGGGACAGCAAACTATGGCTACACCTTC. Full variable domain (remainder filled in from reference TRBV18 and TRBJ1-2): NAGVMQNPRHLVRRRGQEARLRCSPMKGHSHVYWYRQLPEEGLKFMVYLQKENIIDESGMPKERFSAEFPKEGPSILRIQQVVRGDSAAYFCASSPVTGTANYGYTFGSGTRLTVV.

CDR3 amino acids: CSVTKRGTIFGGEQYF. CDR3 coding DNA: TGCAGCGTTACCAAGCGGGGGACCATTTTTGGAGGCGAGCAGTACTTC. The gene calls are TRBV20-1 and TRBJ2-7, with 8 nucleotides matching TRBD2. The CDR3 consists of 16 residues. CDR1 and CDR2 from the germline V gene are DFQATT and SNEGSKA (reference sequence).

This clonotype was seen at least ten times. V gene TRBV7-8 combines with J gene TRBJ2-3; the match to TRBD2 covers 9 bases. Germline values: CDR1 SGHVS, CDR2 FQNEAQ. V shed 2 bases, J shed 4 bases, and the junction held 7 bases outside the gene matches. The CDR3 loop spans 16 amino acids. CDR3 protein: CASSLWSGRLADTQYF. The CDR3 DNA is TGTGCCAGCAGCTTATGGAGCGGGAGGCTAGCAGATACGCAGTATTTT.

This clonotype was seen only a few times. This chain uses TRBV30 with TRBJ1-4; the D gene is possibly TRBD1 (5 bases). Trimming took 2 bases from V and 3 from J, leaving 7 bases between them. CDR1 is GTSNPN, CDR2 SVGIG, per germline (reference sequence). The CDR3 runs 13 residues. The CDR3 loop is CAWSIGANEKLFF. The CDR3 DNA sequence: TGTGCCTGGAGTATAGGGGCTAATGAAAAACTGTTTTTT. Filled out from reference TRBV30 and TRBJ1-4, the complete variable domain reads SQTIHQWPATLVQPVGSPLSLECTVEGTSNPNLYWYRQAAGRGLQLLFYSVGIGQISSEVPQNLSASRPQDRQFILSSKKLLLSDSGFYLCAWSIGANEKLFFGSGTQLSVL.

This clonotype was counted ten times or more. The J gene is TRBJ2-3, the V gene TRBV29-1; 14 positions match TRBD2. V gave up 4 bases and J gave up 4 bases; unmatched junction bases: 13. This CDR3 is 18 amino acids long. Per the germline V gene, CDR1 is SQVTM and CDR2 is ANQGSEA. CDR3 residues: CSVATGTSGRGGADTQYF. The CDR3, as DNA: TGCAGCGTTGCGACCGGGACTAGCGGGAGAGGAGGGGCAGATACGCAGTATTTT.